This T cell receptor beta chain was recorded in a study of CD8 T cells in ankylosing spondylitis. Overall study results and limits: Some motif variants had been reported before (in reactive arthritis synovial fluid and blood). What seemed typical of ankylosing spondylitis blood was a TCR beta motif built from about 8 highly homologous variants. The clones that were linked to disease were reported to be significantly enriched in matched synovial fluid samples from ankylosing spondylitis patients. The disease-linked clones had a CD8+ phenotype and low blood frequencies.

A quantitative 5'-RACE method, one with molecular barcodes, was used to make TCR beta libraries. MiXCR, applied by TCRdb to the 5' RACE reads, yields one record per CDR3 protein. The sample lists around 450,000 distinct CDR3 sequences; more than 25% were seen once. The V segment lost 6 bases and the J segment 8 bases; nucleotides outside the gene matches: 10. Germline CDR1 is MNHEY and CDR2 is SVGEGT. The CDR3 sequence is 15 residues long. This clonotype was seen a handful of times. Its antigen remains unknown. The sample comprised blood, either unsorted or a sorted T cell fraction (not recorded which). The TCR sequence derives from a male donor with ankylosing spondylitis. The rearrangement links TRBV6-2 or TRBV6-3 to TRBJ2-1; 10 nucleotides line up with TRBD2. CDR3 in DNA: TGTGCCAGCAGCATCGGAAGCGGGAGGGGCGATGAGCAGTTCTTC. This translates into CASSIGSGRGDEQFF.